The next 5 T cell receptor beta chains were all read from a single sample in a study of beta chain features in type 1 diabetes. General study findings and limits: When Type 1 diabetes patients were examined, their TCRB CDR3s proved moderately but significantly shorter in all four CD4+ subsets.

No antigen has been identified for these receptors. Every isolated RNA sample was fully reverse transcribed, so sequencing captured expressed TCRB transcripts. Data came from immunoSEQ multiplex PCR; TCRdb stores just in-frame clones and leaves some out. The top ten clones hold around 0.016% of a sample with a few hundred thousand clones, about 13% of them seen once. The sequenced sample consisted of naive CD4+ T cells from blood. The source is a woman aged 18-35 years with type 1 diabetes.

The chain couples TRBV28 to TRBJ2-1, with D possibly TRBD1 on 6 matching bases. Trimming shortened V by 5 bases and J by 0 bases, and 14 bases separated the two germline ends. The CDR3 has 16 residues. The V gene's germline CDR1 is MDHEN and CDR2 SYDVKM. The CDR3 nucleotides read TGTGCCAGCAGTCCCGACAGGCGTAGCTCCTACAATGAGCAGTTCTTC. This codes for CASSPDRRSSYNEQFF.

This clone has a handful of counts. The V gene is TRBV6-1, the J gene TRBJ2-3, with D tentatively TRBD2 (6 bases). This CDR3 is 16 amino acids long. With 7 bases removed from V and 0 bases from J, the gap between germline ends came to 17 bases. Germline CDR1 is MNHNS and CDR2 is SASEGT. In nucleotides, the CDR3 is TGTGCCAGCATTGACCGGGACTTCCCTAGCACAGATACGCAGTATTTT. This encodes CASIDRDFPSTDTQYF.

The chain employs TRBV11-1 and TRBJ2-1, with D possibly TRBD1 on 6 matching bases. Trimming shortened V by 4 bases and J by 4 bases, and 8 bases separated the two germline ends. Looked up from germline, CDR1 is SGHAT and CDR2 is FQDESV (reference sequence). The CDR3 spans 13 residues. CDR3 sequence reads: CASSSTGYNEQFF. CDR3 coding DNA: TGTGCCAGCAGCTCCACAGGGTACAATGAGCAGTTCTTC.

The CDR3 reads CASSWGQGNTEAFF. CDR3 DNA sequence: TGTGCCAGCAGCTGGGGACAGGGGAACACTGAAGCTTTCTTT. The J gene is TRBJ1-1, the V gene TRBV9, with TRBD1 matching 9 bases. The V gene end was trimmed by 4 bases and the J gene end by 1 base; junction bases not matched to a gene: 2. Per the germline V gene, CDR1 is SGDLS and CDR2 is YYNGEE. This CDR3 is built from 14 residues.

A few counts support this clone. CDR3 bases: TGTGCCACCAGCAGAGAGACAGGAAGCTACGAGCAGTACTTC. It codes for CATSRETGSYEQYF. V usage is TRBV15 and J usage is TRBJ2-7; possible D gene TRBD1, 6 bases. The CDR3 has 14 residues. Germline lookup yields CDR1 LNHNV and CDR2 YYDKDF (reference sequence). Deletions cut 0 bases from V and 3 bases from J, with 9 bases between.